The T cell receptor beta chain described here comes from a study of blood T cells in healthy people across ages. A few counts support this clonotype. The germline CDR1 and CDR2 sequences are LGHNA and YNFKEQ. This CDR3 has 13 amino acids. A J-beta primer mix and a sample-barcoded 5' primer were used in a second PCR of about 7 to 12 cycles. TCRdb used MiXCR to reprocess the 5' RACE reads, holding one entry per CDR3 protein. This table holds over a million distinct CDR3 sequences, under 30% found once. A further study also used this sample, focusing on T cells of mothers and their children.

The TCR was taken from a girl aged 2 to 9 in good health. The sample comprised blood. V and J are TRBV4-2 and TRBJ2-5, with D possibly called TRBD1 or TRBD2 (6 bases each). Near its end, the DNA agrees better with TRBJ2-1, so the J call may be wrong. This CDR3 is CASRWGAKNEQFF. CDR3 nucleotide sequence: TGTGCCAGCAGATGGGGGGCTAAAAATGAGCAGTTCTTC.